Following are 7 T cell receptor beta chains from one sample sequenced in a study of CD8+ T cells in alopecia areata. Sequencing templates came from extracted RNA that was reverse transcribed into cDNA. This table comes from immunoSEQ multiplex PCR, and its TCRdb copy is limited to in-frame clones, with some not included. This table holds about 300,000 clones with no singletons; the top ten claim about 1.1%. The study sorted pooled cutaneous lymph node cells by CD4, CD8alpha, NKG2D, NKG2ACE and other markers. Sample: CD4+ T cells sorted from a lymph node. These receptors all come from a C3H/HeJ mouse with alopecia areata. Strain haplotype at MHC: H2-k.

This clone has only a few counts. Here the gene names and germline are mouse. The CDR3 extends 4 residues past the end of the read, so its final part is completed from the germline J gene. The chain links TRBV13-1 to TRBJ2-1; 10 bases are a match to TRBD2. Germline CDR1 reads NSHNY; CDR2 reads SYGAGN. V lost 0 bases to trimming and J lost 6 bases; unmatched junction nucleotides: 9. The CDR3 totals 17 residues. CDR3 DNA, as far as it was read: TGTGCCAGCAGTGATGGGCCGTCTGGGGGGGCGCTTGCT. As protein: CASSDGPSGGALA. Given in full, the CDR3 is CASSDGPSGGALAEQFF.

This clone was recorded many times. Gene names refer to mouse genes. With the read ending 4 residues before the CDR3 end, the germline J gene is used to fill in that end. This sample also contains other DNA sequences that code for the same CDR3. This chain connects TRBV5 to TRBJ1-1, with TRBD1 as a possible D gene (5 bases). Trimming cost V 0 bases and J 3 bases, with 5 bases left between them. The V gene's germline CDR1 is LGHNA and CDR2 YNLKQL (reference sequence). The CDR3 runs to 13 residues. CDR3 DNA, as far as it was read: TGTGCCAGCAGCCAAGAAGGGGACACA. Residues: CASSQEGDT. The entire CDR3 sequence reads CASSQEGDTEVFF.

This clone has a handful of counts. These gene names are mouse names. The CDR3 end is not reached by the read, which stops 4 residues before it; the germline J gene fills it in. V gene TRBV19 combines with J gene TRBJ1-2; TRBD1 aligns across 8 bases. This CDR3 is built from 14 residues. The V and J ends lost 4 bases and 3 bases, in that order; junction bases with no gene match: 5. Germline V CDR1 and CDR2: FNHDT, SITEND (reference sequence). CDR3 bases read: TGTGCCAGCAGTGACAGGGGAGCGGACTCC. It specifies CASSDRGADS. The entire CDR3 protein reads CASSDRGADSDYTF.

Regarding this clone: Gene names follow the mouse nomenclature. The CDR3 end is not reached by the read, which stops 4 residues before it; the germline J gene fills it in. The chain links TRBV1 to TRBJ2-2, with 9 bases aligning to TRBD1. V was clipped by 5 bases and J by 4 bases; unmatched bases: 5. Germline V lookup: CDR1 NSQYPW, CDR2 LRSPGD (reference sequence). The CDR3 spans 15 residues. The CDR3 is CTCSPGTGFTGQLYF. The part of the CDR3 DNA that was read is TGCACCTGCAGTCCCGGGACAGGGTTCACCGGG.

This clone was recorded many times. Gene names refer to mouse genes. The read ends 4 residues shy of where the CDR3 ends; the end is completed using the germline J gene. The chain couples TRBV1 to TRBJ2-2, with 7 bases lining up with TRBD1. Germline assignment: CDR1 NSQYPW and CDR2 LRSPGD (reference sequence). CDR3 length: 14 amino acids. The V and J ends lost 4 bases and 1 base, in that order; junction bases with no gene match: 0. CDR3 region: CTCSGDRNTGQLYF. CDR3 bases read: TGCACCTGCAGTGGGGACAGAAACACCGGG.

Of note for this clone: Germline and genes: mouse. Read sequence stops 3 residues before the CDR3 end, and the germline J gene provides the missing end. V and J are TRBV3 and TRBJ1-6, with TRBD1 matching over 9 bases. TRBJ1-6 is given ORF status, its function remaining uncertain. Per germline, CDR1 SNHLY and CDR2 FYNGKV (reference sequence). V was pared by 7 bases and J by 5 bases, with 3 bases of the junction left unmatched. CDR3 size: 14 residues. The CDR3 sequence is CASNRDRDNSPLYF. Partial CDR3 DNA: TGTGCCAGCAACCGGGACAGGGATAATTCGCCC.

Comment on this clone: Gene names are the mouse ones. The CDR3 end is not reached by the read, which stops 4 residues before it; the germline J gene fills it in. The V call is TRBV19, the J call TRBJ2-2; 9 nucleotides agree with TRBD2. There are 15 residues in the CDR3. V gave up 2 bases and J gave up 3 bases; unmatched junction bases: 2. CDR1 and CDR2 (germline): FNHDT, SITEND (reference sequence). Partial CDR3 DNA: TGTGCCAGCAGTATGGGACTGGGATACACCGGG. Translation gives CASSMGLGYTG. The entire CDR3 is CASSMGLGYTGQLYF.